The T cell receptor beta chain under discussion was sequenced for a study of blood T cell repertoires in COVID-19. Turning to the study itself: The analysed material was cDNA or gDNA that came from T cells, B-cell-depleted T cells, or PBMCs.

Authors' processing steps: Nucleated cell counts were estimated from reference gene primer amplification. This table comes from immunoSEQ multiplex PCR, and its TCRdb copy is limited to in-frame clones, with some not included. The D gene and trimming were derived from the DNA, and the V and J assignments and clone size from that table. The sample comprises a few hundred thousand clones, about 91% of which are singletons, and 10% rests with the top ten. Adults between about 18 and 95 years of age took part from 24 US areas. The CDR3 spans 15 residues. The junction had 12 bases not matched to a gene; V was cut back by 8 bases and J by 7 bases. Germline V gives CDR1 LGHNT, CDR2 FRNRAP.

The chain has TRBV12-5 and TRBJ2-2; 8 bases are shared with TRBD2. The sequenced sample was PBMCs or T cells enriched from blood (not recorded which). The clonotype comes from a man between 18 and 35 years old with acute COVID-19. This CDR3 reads CASLTGGPIGGELFF. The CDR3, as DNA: TGTGCTAGTCTTACGGGAGGGCCTATTGGCGGGGAGCTGTTTTTT.